The 11 T cell receptor beta chains below come from one sample, sequenced in a study of cytotoxic CD8 clonotypes in ibrutinib-treated CLL (dated by TCRdb to about 2021). The label giving this sample's time point can be read as: approximately eleven months on ibrutinib. Receptors were amplified or captured by the immunoSEQ multiplex PCR assay. TCRdb limited this immuneACCESS table to in-frame rearrangements with V and J called. A share of clones is missing; checked studies link under half to unresolved V genes, and the rest is unexplained. The sample table records tens of thousands of clones; about nine tenths of these occur just once. Jointly, the top ten make up 2.5% to 3.5% of the sample. The sample in question was PBMCs, obtained after 12 months of ibrutinib treatment. Source of these receptors: a human donor with chronic lymphocytic leukemia.

This clone is a singleton in its sample. The chain uses TRBV9 and TRBJ2-7; 12 positions agree with TRBD1. The junction had 9 bases not matched to a gene; V was cut back by 3 bases and J by 5 bases. This CDR3 comprises 16 residues. Germline V lookup: CDR1 SGDLS, CDR2 YYNGEE. The CDR3 nucleotides are TGTGCCAGCAGCGCGGGGGGACAGGGGGCAGAAAACGAGCAGTACTTC. This translates into CASSAGGQGAENEQYF.

This CDR3 reads CASSLAGSTDTQYF. CDR3 coding DNA: TGTGCCAGCAGTCTGGCAGGTAGCACAGATACGCAGTATTTT. The V gene is TRBV6-4, the J gene TRBJ2-3, with D hard to call. Germline assignment: CDR1 MRHNA and CDR2 SNTAGT. This CDR3 has 14 residues. V lost 5 bases and J lost 0, with 9 bases in between.

This chain links TRBV6-6 with TRBJ2-3, with 10 bases fitting TRBD2. The CDR3 contains 15 residues. CDR1 is MNHNY, CDR2 SVGAGI, per germline (reference sequence). Trimming took 6 bases from V and 4 from J; bases not matched to a gene: 7. CDR3 loop: CASSLTGLAADTQYF. The CDR3, as DNA: TGTGCCAGCAGCTTAACTGGACTAGCGGCAGATACGCAGTATTTT.

The chain joins TRBV4-2 to TRBJ2-2; D not certain. In germline, CDR1 is LGHNA, CDR2 YNFKEQ. The CDR3 runs to 16 residues. Deletions cut 1 base from V and 0 bases from J, with 9 bases between. The CDR3 coding sequence is TGTGCCAGCAGCCAAGCCCAGCGCCCGAACACCGGGGAGCTGTTTTTT. Its translation is CASSQAQRPNTGELFF.

The rearrangement joins TRBV11-2 to TRBJ2-7; D is possibly TRBD2 (6 bases). Germline CDR1 reads SGHAT; CDR2 reads FQNNGV. The CDR3 is made up of 15 amino acids. V lost 1 base and J lost 0, with 10 bases in between. Here the CDR3 DNA reads TGTGCCAGCAGCTTAGTGACCGGGAGCTCCTACGAGCAGTACTTC. It is translated as CASSLVTGSSYEQYF.

This clone is categorized as medium-sized. V is TRBV19 and J is TRBJ1-2; 7 bases align to TRBD1. This CDR3 has 16 residues. Trimming at V came to 1 base and at J to 0 bases, leaving 5 bases not matched to a gene. Germline loops: CDR1 LNHDA, CDR2 SQIVND (reference sequence). This CDR3 reads CASSIVRGQSNYGYTF. In DNA, the CDR3 is TGTGCCAGTAGTATAGTACGGGGACAGTCTAACTATGGCTACACCTTC. The whole variable domain, remainder taken from reference TRBV19 and TRBJ1-2, is DGGITQSPKYLFRKEGQNVTLSCEQNLNHDAMYWYRQDPGQGLRLIYYSQIVNDFQKGDIAEGYSVSREKKESFPLTVTSAQKNPTAFYLCASSIVRGQSNYGYTFGSGTRLTVV.

V gene TRBV6-5 combines with J gene TRBJ2-7; no definite D call. The V gene lost 0 bases and the J gene lost 2 bases, with 2 bases spanning the gap. The V gene's germline CDR1 is MNHEY and CDR2 SVGAGI. CDR3 size: 12 residues. Here the CDR3 DNA reads TGTGCCAGCAGTTACTCCCCCTACGAGCAGTACTTC. Translation: CASSYSPYEQYF.

The chain recombines TRBV27 with TRBJ1-1; tentative D call: TRBD1 (6 bases). The V gene's germline CDR1 is MNHEY and CDR2 SMNVEV (reference sequence). V lost 6 bases and J lost 4, with 12 bases in between. The CDR3 runs to 13 residues. In nucleotides, the CDR3 is TGTGCCAGCAGCCTAGGGGGGTCCACTGAAGCTTTCTTT. It yields the protein CASSLGGSTEAFF.

The gene calls are TRBV11-3 and TRBJ1-1; unclear D gene. Deletions cut 0 bases from V and 6 bases from J, with 11 bases between. This CDR3 contains 14 residues. Looked up from germline, CDR1 is SGHNT and CDR2 is YENEEA. CDR3 in DNA: TGTGCCAGCAGCTTAGAGCTACCTGGGGCTGAAGCTTTCTTT. Translating it yields CASSLELPGAEAFF.

This chain connects TRBV15 to TRBJ1-5, with 7 bases matching TRBD1. The length of the CDR3 is 14 residues. The junction had 2 bases not matched to a gene; V was cut back by 4 bases and J by 2 bases. Germline lookup yields CDR1 LNHNV and CDR2 YYDKDF (reference sequence). The DNA for the CDR3 is TGTGCCACCAGCATCGACAGGGGCAATCAGCCCCAGCATTTT. Translated, it gives CATSIDRGNQPQHF. Together with reference TRBV15 and TRBJ1-5, the CDR3 gives the full variable domain: DAMVIQNPRYQVTQFGKPVTLSCSQTLNHNVMYWYQQKSSQAPKLLFHYYDKDFNNEADTPDNFQSRRPNTSFCFLDIRSPGLGDTAMYLCATSIDRGNQPQHFGDGTRLSIL.

The CDR3 nucleotides are TGTGCCAGCACCCACCACAGCTCCTCTGGAAACACCATATATTTT. The encoded protein is CASTHHSSSGNTIYF. V gene TRBV28 combines with J gene TRBJ1-3; unclear D gene. Trimming pared 7 bases from V and 0 bases from J, leaving 13 bases between. Germline V gives CDR1 MDHEN, CDR2 SYDVKM. This CDR3 region has 15 residues.